One sample yielded the 27 T cell receptor beta chains listed below, sequenced in a study of shared clonotypes between healthy human individuals. Sequencing was performed with immunoSEQ multiplex PCR; in TCRdb, only in-frame clones are kept and a portion is missing. The sample consists of fewer than 650,000 clones, roughly four fifths of them appearing once. Input material: PBMCs. These receptors were taken from a woman aged 40-49 years in good health. Some clones in this sample may be carry-over from other donors' samples.

As regards this clone: The germline gene is not matched at one end of the junction; a read error may be the cause. Here the CDR3 reads CASSLDHRGAGNQTQHF. The CDR3 DNA is TGTGCCAGCAGCTTAGACCACAGGGGAGCCGGCAATCAGACCCAGCATTTT. The V call is TRBV11-2, the J call TRBJ1-5, with 7 bases identical to TRBD1. The CDR3 loop spans 17 amino acids. The germline gives CDR1 SGHAT, CDR2 FQNNGV.

The chain recombines TRBV15 with TRBJ2-7; D is unresolved. Germline V lookup: CDR1 LNHNV, CDR2 YYDKDF (reference sequence). This CDR3 is 11 amino acids long. V lost 5 bases to trimming and J lost 6 bases, with 8 bases between them. The CDR3 DNA reads as TGTGCCACCAGCTTAGGGCGCGAGCAGTACTTC. It is translated as CATSLGREQYF.

Notes on this clone: A far larger clone is off by one base, so a read error is likely. This chain connects TRBV6-5 to TRBJ1-4, with 9 bases identical to TRBD1. The length of the CDR3 is 15 residues. Germline CDR1 reads MNHEY; CDR2 reads SVGAGI. V lost 0 bases, J lost 12 bases, and 8 bases stayed unmatched. The CDR3 sequence is CASSYSTGGVEELFF. The DNA for the CDR3 is TGTGCCAGCAGTTACTCGACAGGGGGAGTGGAAGAACTGTTTTTT.

This chain links TRBV6-1 with TRBJ1-2, with a tentative D call TRBD1 (5 bases). Germline-derived CDR1 and CDR2 are MNHNS and SASEGT. CDR3 length equals 14 residues. V was trimmed by 3 bases and J by 2 bases, leaving 10 bases between them. CDR3 nucleotides: TGTGCCAGCAGTGAGTTGCCAGGGAACTATGGCTACACCTTC. It codes for CASSELPGNYGYTF.

This clone was observed a handful of times. The genes are TRBV28 and TRBJ2-5; D possibly corresponds to TRBD2 (8 bases). Germline assignment: CDR1 MDHEN and CDR2 SYDVKM. This CDR3 is built from 14 residues. V lost 4 bases to trimming and J lost 4 bases, with 13 bases between them. This CDR3 is CASSSQGTRETQYF. CDR3 DNA: TGTGCCAGCAGTTCACAGGGGACTAGAGAGACCCAGTACTTC.

This clone was counted only a few times. The rearrangement joins TRBV28 to TRBJ1-4, with D maybe TRBD1 (5 bases). V lost 6 bases, J lost 0 bases, and 11 bases lay in between. Per germline, CDR1 MDHEN and CDR2 SYDVKM. The CDR3 totals 15 residues. The CDR3 DNA follows: TGTGCCAGCAGACCCAGGGTTTCAACTAATGAAAAACTGTTTTTT. Encoded protein: CASRPRVSTNEKLFF.

This rearrangement joins TRBV19 to TRBJ1-2; 7 bases fit TRBD1. Germline-derived CDR1 and CDR2 are LNHDA and SQIVND (reference sequence). The CDR3 covers 13 residues. V was pared by 5 bases and J by 0 bases, with 0 bases of the junction left unmatched. In DNA form, the CDR3 reads TGTGCCAGTAGTGGGACAGCTAACTATGGCTACACCTTC. This gives the protein CASSGTANYGYTF.

This chain uses TRBV7-3 with TRBJ2-7, with TRBD2 identical over 8 bases. In germline, CDR1 is SGHTA, CDR2 FQGTGA. Germline trimming cut 2 bases from V and 6 bases from J; bases unmatched to any gene: 9. The CDR3 runs 15 residues. Here the CDR3 reads CASSLGSGRGSEQYF. As DNA, the CDR3 is TGTGCCAGCAGCTTAGGCAGCGGGAGAGGAAGCGAGCAGTACTTC.

The gene calls are TRBV19 and TRBJ2-3; D is perhaps TRBD2 (5 bases). V was cut by 4 bases and J by 7 bases, with 15 bases left in between. The CDR3 spans 14 residues. Germline loops: CDR1 LNHDA, CDR2 SQIVND (reference sequence). This chain's CDR3 is CASSTPESGNTQYF. As DNA, the CDR3 is TGTGCCAGTAGTACCCCAGAGAGCGGAAATACGCAGTATTTT.

This sequence joins TRBV7-2 and TRBJ2-7; D is perhaps TRBD2 (5 bases). V was trimmed by 5 bases and J by 0 bases, leaving 11 bases between them. Per germline, CDR1 SGHTA and CDR2 FQGNSA. This CDR3 has 14 amino acids. CDR3 amino acids: CASSPSGLSYEQYF. The CDR3, as DNA: TGTGCCAGCAGCCCCAGCGGTCTCTCCTACGAGCAGTACTTC.

As regards this clone: A far bigger clonotype differs at one base, so this is likely a read error. The same CDR3 can be traced to other DNA sequences in this sample. DNA of the CDR3: TGTGCCAGCAGTTTATGGGGGACTGGATCCTACGAACAGTACTTC. Translated: CASSLWGTGSYEQYF. The V call is TRBV28, the J call TRBJ2-7; D perhaps matches TRBD2 (6 bases). The CDR3 runs to 15 residues. CDR1 is MDHEN, CDR2 SYDVKM, per germline.

The chain joins TRBV6-4 to TRBJ2-1; D is ambiguous. CDR1 MRHNA and CDR2 SNTAGT come from the germline V gene. Between the trimmed V and J ends, which lost 0 bases and 10 bases, there was a span of 10 bases. This CDR3 has 13 amino acids. CDR3: CASSDSANHEQFF. DNA of the CDR3: TGTGCCAGCAGTGACTCGGCTAACCACGAGCAGTTCTTC.

There are many counts of this clone. The J gene is TRBJ2-2, the V gene TRBV30; D unclear. Trimming removed 0 bases from V and 10 bases from J, with 9 bases in between. Germline V gene lookup returns CDR1 GTSNPN and CDR2 SVGIG (reference sequence). The CDR3 is made up of 12 amino acids. CDR3 nucleotide sequence: TGTGCCTGGAGTGTACCGGTAACGGAGCTGTTTTTT. Residues: CAWSVPVTELFF. Combining the CDR3 with reference TRBV30 and TRBJ2-2 gives the whole variable domain SQTIHQWPATLVQPVGSPLSLECTVEGTSNPNLYWYRQAAGRGLQLLFYSVGIGQISSEVPQNLSASRPQDRQFILSSKKLLLSDSGFYLCAWSVPVTELFFGEGSRLTVL.

The chain links TRBV10-3 to TRBJ2-6; D gene unclear. V shed 0 bases and J shed 3 bases, with 0 bases lying between them. The CDR3 has 13 amino acids. The germline gives CDR1 ENHRY, CDR2 SYGVKD. CDR3 bases: TGTGCCATCAGTGAGTCTGGGGCCAACGTCCTGACTTTC. Its protein product is CAISESGANVLTF.

The V and J genes are TRBV7-9 and TRBJ2-2, with 8 bases fitting TRBD2. CDR1 and CDR2 from the germline V gene are SEHNR and FQNEAQ (reference sequence). The CDR3 extends over 16 amino acids. J was trimmed by 5 bases and V by 0 bases; bases with no gene match: 5. CDR3 region: CASSLARGVRTGELFF. CDR3 in DNA: TGTGCCAGCAGCTTAGCGCGGGGGGTTCGTACCGGGGAGCTGTTTTTT. The full variable domain, in which reference TRBV7-9 and TRBJ2-2 provide the parts outside the CDR3, is DTGVSQNPRHKITKRGQNVTFRCDPISEHNRLYWYRQTLGQGPEFLTYFQNEAQLEKSRLLSDRFSAERPKGSFSTLEIQRTEQGDSAMYLCASSLARGVRTGELFFGEGSRLTVL.

In nucleotides, the CDR3 is TGTGCCAGCACGAATGGGGATCAGCCCCAGCATTTT. Protein sequence: CASTNGDQPQHF. The chain carries TRBV6-5 and TRBJ1-5, with D hard to call. The CDR3 spans 12 residues. The V gene's germline CDR1 is MNHEY and CDR2 SVGAGI. V lost 7 bases and J lost 5, with 9 bases in between.

The V call is TRBV9, the J call TRBJ2-7, with TRBD2 matching over 8 bases. Per germline, CDR1 SGDLS and CDR2 YYNGEE. The CDR3 extends over 15 amino acids. Trimming took 1 base from V and 2 from J; bases not matched to a gene: 5. CDR3 bases: TGTGCCAGCAGCGTAACCGGGACTAGTACCTACGAGCAGTACTTC. The encoded protein is CASSVTGTSTYEQYF.

This clone was counted only a few times. This sequence joins TRBV7-2 and TRBJ2-3; D is possibly TRBD2 (5 bases). CDR3 length: 14 residues. Trimming shortened V by 3 bases and J by 3 bases, and 10 bases separated the two germline ends. Germline lookup yields CDR1 SGHTA and CDR2 FQGNSA. CDR3 DNA: TGTGCCAGCAGCTTCGGCGGGCGGACAGATACGCAGTATTTT. Protein product: CASSFGGRTDTQYF.

The chain carries TRBV2 and TRBJ2-3; 13 bases align to TRBD2. This CDR3 contains 15 residues. J gave up 2 bases and V 7 bases, and 3 bases lay outside the gene matches. Per the germline V gene, CDR1 is SNHLY and CDR2 is FYNNEI. In nucleotides, the CDR3 is TGTGCCAGCATGGGACTAGCGGGAATCACAGATACGCAGTATTTT. Its translation: CASMGLAGITDTQYF.

This chain joins TRBV5-1 and TRBJ1-3; D might be TRBD1 (5 bases). The V gene lost 1 base and the J gene lost 0 bases, with 8 bases spanning the gap. The CDR3 totals 15 residues. CDR1 and CDR2 (germline): SGHRS, YFSETQ. The CDR3 nucleotides read TGCGCCAGCAGCTTGTACGGGGCCTCTGGAAACACCATATATTTT. It yields the protein CASSLYGASGNTIYF.

The gene calls are TRBV14 and TRBJ2-5; TRBD2 aligns across 11 bases. The J call may be incorrect, as the DNA end agrees better with TRBJ2-7. This CDR3 is 16 amino acids long. Per the germline V gene, CDR1 is SGHDN and CDR2 is FVKESK. CDR3 sequence reads: CASSQLTSGVAYEQYF. The CDR3 coding sequence is TGTGCCAGCAGCCAATTGACTAGCGGGGTTGCCTACGAGCAGTACTTC.

The rearrangement uses TRBV5-6 and TRBJ2-3; 7 nucleotides agree with TRBD2. Germline lookup yields CDR1 SGHDT and CDR2 YYEEEE. CDR3 length equals 16 residues. V lost 3 bases and J lost 3; bases outside the gene matches: 10. CDR3 bases: TGTGCCAGCAGCTCCCTCGTGGGCGGGAGTACAGATACGCAGTATTTT. Translation gives CASSSLVGGSTDTQYF.

The chain has TRBV5-1 and TRBJ2-3; 7 bases match TRBD2. Germline V gene sequence: CDR1 SGHRS, CDR2 YFSETQ. V lost 0 bases to trimming and J lost 1 base; unmatched junction nucleotides: 5. This CDR3 region has 16 residues. The DNA for the CDR3 is TGCGCCAGCAGCTTGGCTTTGCGGGAGCGCACAGATACGCAGTATTTT. Protein product: CASSLALRERTDTQYF.

The chain is built from TRBV18 and TRBJ1-2, with 7 bases aligning to TRBD1. The CDR3 extends over 12 amino acids. The trim removed 8 bases at V and 6 bases at J, leaving 6 bases unmatched. Germline assignment: CDR1 KGHSH and CDR2 LQKENI. Here the CDR3 DNA reads TGTGCCAGCGCCCGGGACAGCGATGGCTACACCTTC. Amino acids: CASARDSDGYTF.

J is TRBJ1-4 and V is TRBV21-1; whether TRBD1, the table's D call, matches the DNA was not checked. TRBV21-1 is tagged as a pseudogene. The CDR3 covers 16 residues. The CDR3: CASSKGRDSPREKLFF. In nucleotides, the CDR3 is TGTGCCAGCAGCAAGGGACGGGACAGCCCTAGGGAAAAACTGTTTTTT.

CDR3 coding DNA: TGTGCCAGCAGCTTATTACAGGGTCAAACTGAAGCTTTCTTT. Protein: CASSLLQGQTEAFF. The J gene is TRBJ1-1, the V gene TRBV7-9; a weak D match, TRBD1 (6 bases). V was pared by 2 bases and J by 5 bases, with 12 bases between. CDR1 and CDR2 from the germline V gene are SEHNR and FQNEAQ (reference sequence). This CDR3 is built from 14 residues.

The chain employs TRBV9 and TRBJ2-5; TRBD2 matches 12 bases. Germline values: CDR1 SGDLS, CDR2 YYNGEE. The junction had 9 bases not matched to a gene; V was cut back by 4 bases and J by 5 bases. This CDR3 spans 16 amino acids. CDR3 loop: CASSISLAGGAETQYF. The CDR3 DNA sequence: TGTGCCAGCAGCATATCCCTAGCGGGAGGGGCGGAGACCCAGTACTTC.